The 3 T cell receptor beta chains in this list originate from one sample, sequenced in a study of T cell clonality in common variable immunodeficiency. The repertoire was sequenced with immunoSEQ multiplex PCR; TCRdb's copy has only in-frame clones and lacks some. The profile covers about 42,000 clones, none occurring a single time. The sequenced material came from peripheral blood mononuclear cells. These receptors all stem from a person aged 18 to 70 in good health.

This clone appeared many times. The read comes to an end 3 residues before the CDR3 does, leaving the germline J gene to fill in the end. This chain connects TRBV20-1 to TRBJ2-3; 10 nucleotides agree with TRBD2. This CDR3 is built from 15 residues. Germline V gives CDR1 DFQATT, CDR2 SNEGSKA (reference sequence). The covered CDR3 bases are TGCAGTGCTAGCGCGAGCGGGAGGGCCAGCGAGACG. It encodes CSASASGRASET. The full CDR3 reads CSASASGRASETQYF.

In its sample, this clone was seen many times. Read sequence stops 3 residues before the CDR3 end, and the germline J gene provides the missing end. The V gene is TRBV18, the J gene TRBJ1-1, with 9 nucleotides matching TRBD1. The germline V gene has CDR1 KGHSH and CDR2 LQKENI. This CDR3 contains 19 residues. V was pared by 1 base and J by 0 bases, with 12 bases of the junction left unmatched. CDR3 bases read: TGTGCCAGCTCACCACAGTCAGGACAGGGGCCTACCTTGAACACTGAA. It encodes CASSPQSGQGPTLNTE. The CDR3 in its entirety is CASSPQSGQGPTLNTEAFF. Filled out from reference TRBV18 and TRBJ1-1, the complete variable domain reads NAGVMQNPRHLVRRRGQEARLRCSPMKGHSHVYWYRQLPEEGLKFMVYLQKENIIDESGMPKERFSAEFPKEGPSILRIQQVVRGDSAAYFCASSPQSGQGPTLNTEAFFGQGTRLTVV.

At least ten counts were recorded for this clone. The DNA ends 3 residues before the CDR3 does, and the rest of the CDR3 is filled in from the germline J gene. The chain has TRBV11-2 and TRBJ1-2; a weak D match, TRBD1 (6 bases). Germline CDR1 and CDR2: SGHAT and FQNNGV. The CDR3 contains 14 residues. Partial CDR3 DNA: TGTGCCAGCAGCGCCAAAACAGGGCCCTGGGGC. Protein product: CASSAKTGPWG. The full CDR3 reads CASSAKTGPWGYTF.